A single T cell receptor (beta chain) is shown here with its context. CDR1 MNHEY and CDR2 SVGAGI come from the germline V gene. V lost 6 bases and J lost 8; bases outside the gene matches: 13. The CDR3 is 15 residues long. The data are from a study of blood T cell repertoires in COVID-19. Clones were read by immunoSEQ multiplex PCR, and TCRdb kept only the in-frame ones, dropping some. The data hold roughly 230,000 clones, with roughly 81% observed a single time. The J gene is TRBJ1-2, the V gene TRBV6-5, with 9 bases lining up with TRBD1. The sample comprised peripheral blood. This sequence originates from a man aged 35 to 55 with acute or convalescent COVID-19. The CDR3 here is CASSLRGQGIGGYTF. Here the CDR3 DNA reads TGTGCCAGCAGCTTGAGGGGACAGGGTATAGGGGGCTACACCTTC.